This is a list of T cell receptor beta chains from one sample in a study of blood T cell repertoires in COVID-19. Assay: immunoSEQ multiplex PCR; the TCRdb copy retains only in-frame clones and omits some. In the table there are fewer than 35,000 clones, around 90% of which are singletons. The source material was peripheral blood. The receptors derive from a man aged 70 or older with active COVID-19. Each CDR3 is given with its conserved first and last residue. A D gene is named only where the DNA matches it firmly. The size of a clone is reported for some rows only, either as once, few or many, or as a class for expanded clones.

v_call	d_call	clone_size	j_call	cdr3_nt	cdr3_aa
TRBV24-1	TRBD1	NA	TRBJ1-5	TGTGCCACCAGAAGTGAGATACAGGGGGAAAGTCAGCCCCAGCATTTT	CATRSEIQGESQPQHF
TRBV4-1	TRBD2	NA	TRBJ2-2	TGCGCCAGCAGCCACGATTGGACTAGCGGGGCACCGAACACCGGGGAGCTGTTTTTT	CASSHDWTSGAPNTGELFF
TRBV4-1	NA	few	TRBJ1-5	TGCGCCAGCAGCATCCGAGTGAGTAGCAATCAGCCCCAGCATTTT	CASSIRVSSNQPQHF
TRBV5-5	TRBD2	NA	TRBJ2-3	TGTGCCAGCAGCCCGGGGCGGGGGGGACGCACAGATACGCAGTATTTT	CASSPGRGGRTDTQYF
TRBV29-1	TRBD1	few	TRBJ2-2	TGCAGCGTGGTAACCGGGACAGCGAACACCGGGGAGCTGTTTTTT	CSVVTGTANTGELFF
TRBV5-4	TRBD2	NA	TRBJ2-7	TGTGCCAGCACCAAAGCGGGGCAACTATCCTACGAGCAGTACTTC	CASTKAGQLSYEQYF
TRBV9	NA	few	TRBJ2-7	TGTGCCAGCAGCTCAACCGGGACAAATTACGAGCAGTACTTC	CASSSTGTNYEQYF
TRBV3-1/TRBV3-2	TRBD2	NA	TRBJ2-1	TGTGCCAGCAGCCAAGATCGATTCGGGGCGGGGGTTTACAATGAGCAGTTCTTC	CASSQDRFGAGVYNEQFF
TRBV5-5	NA	NA	TRBJ2-5	TGTGCCAGCACGAGAGCAGAGACCCAGTACTTC	CASTRAETQYF
TRBV19	TRBD2	NA	TRBJ2-1	TGTGCCAGTAGTATAGTTGGCGGACTAGCCTACAATGAGCAGTTCTTC	CASSIVGGLAYNEQFF
TRBV6-6	NA	once	TRBJ2-6	TGTGCCAGCAGTTCAGCAGGGGTTGGGGCCAACGTCCTGACTTTC	CASSSAGVGANVLTF
TRBV6-5	TRBD1	NA	TRBJ2-1	TGTGCCAGCAGTTACGTCCCGGGACAGGGATCCAATGAGCAGTTCTTC	CASSYVPGQGSNEQFF
TRBV6-2/TRBV6-3	TRBD2	NA	TRBJ2-1	TGTGCCAGCAGCCCCCGCGGTAGCGGGGGGTTATCCTACAATGAGCAGTTCTTC	CASSPRGSGGLSYNEQFF
TRBV10-3	NA	NA	TRBJ2-5	TGTGCCATCAGTGCGGGGGAGACCCAGTACTTC	CAISAGETQYF
TRBV10-3	TRBD1	NA	TRBJ1-2	TGTGCCATCAGTCTGGGGACAGCATATGGCTACACCTTC	CAISLGTAYGYTF
TRBV12-5	TRBD1	NA	TRBJ1-5	TGTGCTAGTGGTGGGGGACAGTACAATCAGCCCCAGCATTTT	CASGGGQYNQPQHF
TRBV5-4	NA	once	TRBJ2-5	TGTGCCAGCAGCCATCAAGAGACCCAGTACTTC	CASSHQETQYF
TRBV28	NA	NA	TRBJ2-1	TGTGCCAGCGGACAGCGCTACAATGAGCAGTTCTTC	CASGQRYNEQFF
TRBV4-1	NA	few	TRBJ2-7	TGCGCCAGCAGCCAAGTGATCGGTACCTACGAGCAGTACTTC	CASSQVIGTYEQYF
TRBV6-5	NA	once	TRBJ1-3	TGTGCCAGTAAAGGAGTCCGGAGCTCTGGAAACACCATATATTTT	CASKGVRSSGNTIYF
TRBV5-6	NA	NA	TRBJ1-2	TGTGCCAGCAGCTCACTGCAGGGTTATGGCTACACCTTC	CASSSLQGYGYTF
TRBV6-5	NA	NA	TRBJ2-7	TGTGCCAGCAGTTTTCGGGGGTCCTACGAGCAGTACTTC	CASSFRGSYEQYF
TRBV5-4	NA	NA	TRBJ1-4	TGTGCCAGCAGCTTGGTACCCGGTAAAGGAGGTAAACTGTTTTTT	CASSLVPGKGGKLFF
TRBV11-2	TRBD1	NA	TRBJ1-2	TGTGCCAGCAGCCTTCTCCTTATCCAGGGGGCGGATGGCTACACCTTC	CASSLLLIQGADGYTF
TRBV6-5	NA	NA	TRBJ1-5	TGTGCCAGCAGCAGGGATCAGCCCCAGCATTTT	CASSRDQPQHF
TRBV10-3	TRBD2	NA	TRBJ2-3	TGTGCCATCAGTGCCCTAGCGGGGGGTAGCACAGATACGCAGTATTTT	CAISALAGGSTDTQYF
TRBV19	TRBD1	once	TRBJ2-1	TGTGCCAGTAGGCGGACAGGGGCAAATGAGCAGTTCTTC	CASRRTGANEQFF
TRBV10-3	TRBD2	once	TRBJ2-1	TGTGCCATCCGACTAGCGGGGGCCAATGAGCAGTTCTTC	CAIRLAGANEQFF
TRBV12-3/TRBV12-4	NA	NA	TRBJ2-7	TGTGCCAGCAGCCCGCCCAGCTCCTACGAGCAGTACTTC	CASSPPSSYEQYF
TRBV6-1	TRBD1	NA	TRBJ1-1	TGTGCCAGCAGTGATCGCAGGGGGCGAGGTGAAGCTTTCTTT	CASSDRRGRGEAFF
TRBV15	NA	NA	TRBJ1-6	TGTGCCACCAGCGGCGGGCGGGGTGCGAATTCACCCCTCCACTTT	CATSGGRGANSPLHF
TRBV2	NA	NA	TRBJ2-5	TGTGCCAGCAAATGGCTGGGCGGGTACCAAGAGACCCAGTACTTC	CASKWLGGYQETQYF
TRBV5-1	NA	NA	TRBJ1-1	TGCGCCAGCAGCTTGGCAGGTCCGAACACTGAAGCTTTCTTT	CASSLAGPNTEAFF
TRBV5-5	NA	NA	TRBJ2-5	TGTGCCAGCAGTTTGGAAAGCGGGTCTGAGACCCAGTACTTC	CASSLESGSETQYF
TRBV5-1	TRBD2	NA	TRBJ2-7	TGCGCCAGCGGACTAGGGGACGGCAGCTCCTACGAGCAGTACTTC	CASGLGDGSSYEQYF
TRBV4-1	NA	NA	TRBJ1-6	TGCGCCAGCAGCCAAGTGCAGGGGCGAAGCTCCTATAATTCACCCCTCCACTTT	CASSQVQGRSSYNSPLHF
TRBV2	NA	NA	TRBJ2-2	TGTGCCAGCAGGGTAGTCTTAAACACCGGGGAGCTGTTTTTT	CASRVVLNTGELFF
TRBV7-3	NA	NA	TRBJ2-7	TGTGCCAGCAGCTTAACGGTAGCACAGGCCGGCCCGTACGAGCAGTACTTC	CASSLTVAQAGPYEQYF
TRBV7-9	NA	once	TRBJ1-6	TGTGCCAGCAGCTCAGGAATGGATAATTCACCCCTCCACTTT	CASSSGMDNSPLHF
TRBV6-5	TRBD1	NA	TRBJ1-5	TGTGCCAGCAGCTGGACAGGGGTCAATCAGCCCCAGCATTTT	CASSWTGVNQPQHF
TRBV15	NA	NA	TRBJ1-3	TGTGCCACCAGCAGAACGCAGGGAAATGGAAACACCATATATTTT	CATSRTQGNGNTIYF
TRBV12-3/TRBV12-4	TRBD1	NA	TRBJ2-5	TGTGCCAGCGGGACAGCAGAAGAGACCCAGTACTTC	CASGTAEETQYF
TRBV6-5	TRBD2	few	TRBJ2-7	TGTGCCAGCAACGGCGGCGGGGGAGGGCACGAGCAGTACTTC	CASNGGGGGHEQYF